This TCR beta chain was retrieved from a study of human T cells and chemical hapten exposure. Findings and caveats of the study: DPC sensitization did not alter TCRs above 1 in 1000 frequency.

Individual cDNA molecules each carried unique molecular identifiers attached by the library. Original analysis: With a range of about 23,224 to 750,000, the median per sample was around 96,000 TCRs. A single record per CDR3 protein comes from TCRdb applying MiXCR to the 5' RACE reads. The V and J calls and clone size are TCRdb's, not the authors'. This table holds 100,000 to 120,000 distinct CDR3 sequences, approximately 20% found once. Unfractionated whole blood yielded the extracted total RNA. Concerning this clonotype: Its antigen is not identified.

The sequence was collected from a human donor in good health.

Here the CDR3 reads CASSTNRGQPQHF. In DNA, the CDR3 is TGTGCCAGCAGTACTAACAGGGGTCAGCCCCAGCATTTT. The chain couples TRBV6-5 to TRBJ1-5; 7 bases are a match to TRBD1. The CDR3 has 13 residues. V was pared by 5 bases and J by 6 bases, with 4 bases of the junction left unmatched. Germline values: CDR1 MNHEY, CDR2 SVGAGI.